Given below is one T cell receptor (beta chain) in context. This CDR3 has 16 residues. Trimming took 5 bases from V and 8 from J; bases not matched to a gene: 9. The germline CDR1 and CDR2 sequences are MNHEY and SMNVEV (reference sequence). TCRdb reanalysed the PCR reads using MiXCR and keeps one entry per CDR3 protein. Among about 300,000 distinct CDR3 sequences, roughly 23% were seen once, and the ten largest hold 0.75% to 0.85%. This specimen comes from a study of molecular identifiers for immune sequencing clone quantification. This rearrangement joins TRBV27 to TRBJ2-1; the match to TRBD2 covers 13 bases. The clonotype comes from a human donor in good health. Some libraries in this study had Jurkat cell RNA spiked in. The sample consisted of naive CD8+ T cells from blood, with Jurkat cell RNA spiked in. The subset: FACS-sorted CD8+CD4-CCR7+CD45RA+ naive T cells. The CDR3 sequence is CASSHELAGGPDEQFF. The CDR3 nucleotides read TGTGCCAGCAGTCATGAACTAGCGGGGGGGCCGGATGAGCAGTTCTTC.